Listed below are T cell receptor beta chains from one sample, sequenced in a study of T cells in localized non-small cell lung cancer. The method was immunoSEQ multiplex PCR; TCRdb's version includes in-frame clones alone and lacks a portion of them. The sample shows just under 35,000 clones, 85% to 95% of them seen only once. The sample was peripheral blood mononuclear cells, taken before any cancer treatment. Receptor source: a female donor of 60 years or more with stage II lung adenocarcinoma. Both conserved end residues are part of each CDR3. Fields, in order: CDR3 length, D gene, V gene, clone size, J gene, CDR3 DNA, CDR3 protein. D genes are given only for firm matches. Not every row has a clone size; where given, it reads once, few, many or a size class.

len: 12; d_gene: -; v_gene: TRBV19; abundance: -; j_gene: TRBJ2-2; CDR3nt: TGTGCCAGTAGTCCCTCTCCCGGGGAGCTGTTTTTT; CDR3aa: CASSPSPGELFF
len: 14; d_gene: TRBD2; v_gene: TRBV7-9; abundance: -; j_gene: TRBJ2-4; CDR3nt: TGTGCCAGCAGCTTAGTCGGACTAGCGGGAAGTCAGTACTTC; CDR3aa: CASSLVGLAGSQYF
len: 10; d_gene: -; v_gene: TRBV6-1; abundance: -; j_gene: TRBJ1-5; CDR3nt: TGTGCCAGCAGGTTACAGGAGCAGCATTTT; CDR3aa: CASRLQEQHF
len: 16; d_gene: TRBD2; v_gene: TRBV10-3; abundance: -; j_gene: TRBJ2-1; CDR3nt: TGTGCCATCAGCCTACAGGCGGTAGCGGGAGAAACCGAGCAGTTCTTC; CDR3aa: CAISLQAVAGETEQFF
len: 15; d_gene: -; v_gene: TRBV7-2; abundance: -; j_gene: TRBJ1-5; CDR3nt: TGTGCCAGCACCCCTCCCGGAGGGGGTAATCAGCCCCAGCATTTT; CDR3aa: CASTPPGGGNQPQHF
len: 14; d_gene: -; v_gene: TRBV27; abundance: -; j_gene: TRBJ1-1; CDR3nt: TGTGCCAGCAGTTTATCAAATCAGGGTTCTGAAGCTTTCTTT; CDR3aa: CASSLSNQGSEAFF
len: 17; d_gene: TRBD1; v_gene: TRBV7-2; abundance: -; j_gene: TRBJ1-1; CDR3nt: TGTGCCAGCAGCCTTCTCCCGGGGGGGGACAGGGATCCTGAAGCTTTCTTT; CDR3aa: CASSLLPGGDRDPEAFF
len: 15; d_gene: TRBD1; v_gene: TRBV6-6; abundance: -; j_gene: TRBJ2-1; CDR3nt: TGTGCCAGCCGAAGGACAGGGTTGACCTACAATGAGCAGTTCTTC; CDR3aa: CASRRTGLTYNEQFF
len: 17; d_gene: -; v_gene: TRBV27; abundance: -; j_gene: TRBJ2-2; CDR3nt: TGTGCCAGCAGTTTCCATCGGGGAGCGGCCCCCACCGGGGAGCTGTTTTTT; CDR3aa: CASSFHRGAAPTGELFF
len: 20; d_gene: TRBD2; v_gene: TRBV19; abundance: once; j_gene: TRBJ2-5; CDR3nt: TGTGCCAGTAGTAGGGGACTAGCCCGACTCGAAGGGTTTGACCAAGAGACCCAGTACTTC; CDR3aa: CASSRGLARLEGFDQETQYF
len: 16; d_gene: TRBD1; v_gene: TRBV28; abundance: once; j_gene: TRBJ2-7; CDR3nt: TGTGCCAGCAGTTCGCGAGACAGGGCCCTCTTCTACGAGCAGTACTTC; CDR3aa: CASSSRDRALFYEQYF
len: 13; d_gene: TRBD1; v_gene: TRBV9; abundance: -; j_gene: TRBJ1-2; CDR3nt: TGTGCCAGCAGCGCACAGGGGGCACGAGGCTACACCTTC; CDR3aa: CASSAQGARGYTF
len: 15; d_gene: -; v_gene: TRBV5-1; abundance: -; j_gene: TRBJ1-4; CDR3nt: TGCGCCAGCAGTCTGTTCGGCCAGATTGGGGAAAAACTGTTTTTT; CDR3aa: CASSLFGQIGEKLFF
len: 12; d_gene: -; v_gene: TRBV2; abundance: -; j_gene: TRBJ1-1; CDR3nt: TGTGCCAGCAGATACTACGATGGTACAGCTTTCTTT; CDR3aa: CASRYYDGTAFF
len: 11; d_gene: -; v_gene: TRBV28; abundance: -; j_gene: TRBJ2-7; CDR3nt: TGTGCCAGCAGTTCAACCTACGAGCAGTACTTC; CDR3aa: CASSSTYEQYF
len: 12; d_gene: -; v_gene: TRBV30; abundance: -; j_gene: TRBJ1-2; CDR3nt: TGTGCCTGGAGTGAGCAGAGCTATGGCTACACCTTC; CDR3aa: CAWSEQSYGYTF
len: 13; d_gene: -; v_gene: TRBV23-1; abundance: -; j_gene: TRBJ1-4; CDR3nt: TGCGCCAGCAGTCAAATGGGAAATGAAAAACTGTTTTTT; CDR3aa: CASSQMGNEKLFF
len: 14; d_gene: -; v_gene: TRBV5-4; abundance: -; j_gene: TRBJ1-1; CDR3nt: TGTGCCAGCTTTCTTAGGGGAGGGAACACTGAAGCTTTCTTT; CDR3aa: CASFLRGGNTEAFF